What follows describes a single T cell receptor (beta chain). This clone was observed once. Its antigen specificity is not known. No much larger clone is present one base from it, and per-base qualities are unavailable. Using the deep immunoSEQ assay, multiplex PCR amplified TCR CDR3 regions from genomic DNA. Extracted genomic DNA from each cell subset was distributed evenly across all wells of several immunoSEQ 96-well plates, and each plate was treated as a replicate. Each replicate PCR for sorted subsets received around 200 ng genomic DNA, equal to around 32,000 T cell genomes. Purified libraries were measured with a Qubit 3.0 fluorometer, size-checked on a Bioanalyzer 2100, and measured again with the KAPA Library Quantification kit. A separate single-read 150-cycle Illumina NextSeq 550 flow cell was used to sequence each immunoSEQ 96-well plate. The study's processing was this. Because only junctional sequences without quality scores were contained in the immunoSEQ output, filtering matching that applied to full-length reads could not be performed. To assign V/J genes and CDR3, sequences were annotated against IMGT germline references using PyIR, a Python wrapper for IgBLAST v1.9. Reads were filtered out if the reads had weak V/J assignments (E-value above 1e-6), no CDR3, stop codons, out-of-frame junctions, or ambiguous translated residues. V3J clonotypes were defined as sequences sharing the same inferred V gene, J gene, and CDR3 amino acid sequence. The percentage overlap between two repertoires was calculated by dividing the number of shared unique clonotypes by the size of the smaller repertoire. Three approaches were used to assess repertoire richness: RTK rarefaction, the Chao1 estimator, and Recon v2.1 estimates of unobserved clonotypes. For all TCRbeta clonotypes obtained by the gDNA method from four donors, generation probabilities were computed with OLGA. Held by TCRdb, this immuneACCESS table contains in-frame sequences only and omits some clones. Under half of the omission traces to an unresolved V gene where checked; the cause of the rest is unknown. That table supplies the V and J calls and clone size; D and trimming were determined from the DNA. The sample table contains around 370,000 clones; only one count was recorded for roughly 96% of them. Approximately 0.32% of the sample is in the top ten clones.

The donors were healthy, HIV-negative adults who had no recently reported acute infections or vaccinations. Every donor was a Caucasian adult residing in Nashville, Tennessee, USA. The CD8 memory samples were a combination of magnetically selected CD45RO+ cells and CCR7-negative CD45RA+ effector memory (TemRA) cells. Blood was collected by leukapheresis, and PBMCs were isolated by Ficoll-Histopaque density gradient centrifugation and then cryopreserved in liquid nitrogen vapor phase. Purity and quantity of every magnetically sorted T cell population were checked by analytical flow cytometry. Genomic DNA was isolated from every sorted fraction and measured by UV absorbance on a Nanodrop 2000c. These data come from a study of shared clonotypes between healthy human individuals (dated by TCRdb to about 2020). At the level of the whole study: The cohort included three men and two women between 18 and 49 years of age. Leukapheresis yielded between about 0.9 and 9 billion PBMCs per donor. For each donor, CD4 naive and CD4 memory were each given three plates, CD8 naive was given two plates, and CD8 memory was given one plate. Blood TCR repertoires of roughly five healthy adults were deeply sequenced to estimate repertoire size and the extent of clonotype sharing between individuals. To increase sequencing depth and limit assay-specific biases, TCR repertoire library preparation and sequencing were carried out by different laboratories using diverse techniques.

The V end gives up 2 bases and the J end 4 bases, leaving 5 bases in the junction not matched to a gene. The CDR3 measures 15 amino acids from cysteine to phenylalanine. Just the 45-base CDR3 DNA is kept, in frame starting at base 1. In the germline V gene, CDR1 corresponds to SNHLY and CDR2 to FYNNEI. The research as a whole found: The genetic and exposure-history diversity represented was limited by the small number of donors. Higher generation probabilities were observed for clonotypes shared by all four sorted-subset donors than for non-shared clonotypes. Naive subsets generally had larger estimated clonotype richness than memory subsets. Sampling was restricted to blood, and TCR repertoires in tissue are likely to differ from TCR repertoires in blood. Sharing across a few donors was observed for around 4.8% of naive CD4, under 4% of naive CD8, 2% to 2.5% of memory CD4, and around 0.4% of memory CD8 clonotypes. Based on pairwise subsampling, the degree of clonotype sharing among donors was expected to be affected by sequencing depth. Incomplete sequencing was indicated by rarefaction of sorted-subset datasets, despite the large sequencing depth.

This sequence originates from a man between 25 and 39 years old in good health. The sequencing sample was made of memory CD8+ T cells sorted from blood. Sample cell subset or site, as interpreted from the label and publication: CD45RO+ cells pooled with CCR7-negative TemRA cells. The chain links TRBV2 with TRBJ2-1, with 7 middle bases fitting TRBD2. The CDR3 protein sequence reads: CASSERGRKYNEQFF. The nucleotide sequence is given as TGTGCCAGCAGTGAACGCGGGAGAAAGTACAATGAGCAGTTCTTC.